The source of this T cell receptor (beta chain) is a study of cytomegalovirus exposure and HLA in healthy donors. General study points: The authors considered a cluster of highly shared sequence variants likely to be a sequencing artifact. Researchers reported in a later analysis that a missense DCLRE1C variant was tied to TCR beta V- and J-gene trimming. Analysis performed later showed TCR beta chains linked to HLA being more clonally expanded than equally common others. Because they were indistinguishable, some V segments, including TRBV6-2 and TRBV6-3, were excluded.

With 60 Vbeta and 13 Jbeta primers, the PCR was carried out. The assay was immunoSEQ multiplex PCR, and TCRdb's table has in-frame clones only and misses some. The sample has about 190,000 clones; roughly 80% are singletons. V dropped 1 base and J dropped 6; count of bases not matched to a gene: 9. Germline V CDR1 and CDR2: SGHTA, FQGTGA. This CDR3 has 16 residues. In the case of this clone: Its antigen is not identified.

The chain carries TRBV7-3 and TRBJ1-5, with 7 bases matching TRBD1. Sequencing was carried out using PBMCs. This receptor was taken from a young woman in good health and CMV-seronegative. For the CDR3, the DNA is TGTGCCAGCAGCTTAATTAGACTACAGGGGACTCAGCCCCAGCATTTT. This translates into CASSLIRLQGTQPQHF. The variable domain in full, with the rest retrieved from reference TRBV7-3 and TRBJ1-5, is GAGVSQTPSNKVTEKGKYVELRCDPISGHTALYWYRQSLGQGPEFLIYFQGTGAADDSGLPNDRFFAVRPEGSVSTLKIQRTERGDSAVYLCASSLIRLQGTQPQHFGDGTRLSIL.